This entry lists 30 T cell receptor beta chains sequenced from one sample in a study of OX40 agonist ivuxolimab in advanced cancers. This table comes from immunoSEQ multiplex PCR, and its TCRdb copy is limited to in-frame clones, with some not included. The sample shows about 49,000 clones, around 81% of them seen only once. The material was CD4+ or CD8+ T cells sorted from blood, obtained in a trial of the OX40 agonist ivuxolimab. These receptors all come from an adult with an advanced solid tumor such as melanoma, head and neck, liver or kidney cancer.

The chain employs TRBV4-1 and TRBJ1-6; the D gene is possibly TRBD1 (5 bases). V lost 4 bases to trimming and J lost 7 bases, with 20 bases between them. The length of the CDR3 is 17 residues. Germline loops: CDR1 MGHRA, CDR2 YSYEKL. CDR3: CASSPLSFGGENSPLHF. In DNA form, the CDR3 reads TGCGCCAGCAGCCCCCTCTCCTTTGGGGGGGAGAATTCACCCCTCCACTTT.

The chain recombines TRBV5-1 with TRBJ1-4; 9 nucleotides align to TRBD1. J lost 8 bases, V lost 5 bases, and 4 bases had no gene match. Germline assignment: CDR1 SGHRS and CDR2 YFSETQ. The CDR3 is 13 amino acids. The CDR3 coding sequence is TGCGCCAGCAGACGGACAGGGGAGGAAAAACTGTTTTTT. The encoded protein is CASRRTGEEKLFF. Full variable domain (rest looked up from reference TRBV5-1 and TRBJ1-4): KAGVTQTPRYLIKTRGQQVTLSCSPISGHRSVSWYQQTPGQGLQFLFEYFSETQRNKGNFPGRFSGRQFSNSRSEMNVSTLELGDSALYLCASRRTGEEKLFFGSGTQLSVL.

The rearrangement joins TRBV7-2 to TRBJ2-7; TRBD2 agrees at 10 bases. V was pared by 5 bases and J by 11 bases, with 12 bases of the junction left unmatched. Germline lookup yields CDR1 SGHTA and CDR2 FQGNSA. CDR3 length equals 14 residues. Written as DNA, the CDR3 is TGTGCCAGCAGCCGACAGCGGGGGGGCCCTGTGAAGTACGTC. The encoded protein is CASSRQRGGPVKYV.

CDR3 sequence (DNA): TGTGCCAGCAGCTTAGTAAGGGGGGCTGGCTACACCTTC. Protein sequence: CASSLVRGAGYTF. The V and J genes are TRBV27 and TRBJ1-2; weak D call: TRBD1 (6 bases). The CDR3 spans 13 residues. Germline V gene sequence: CDR1 MNHEY, CDR2 SMNVEV (reference sequence). V was trimmed by 6 bases and J by 7 bases, leaving 15 bases between them.

The rearrangement joins TRBV6-6 to TRBJ2-7, with D unclear. The germline V gene encodes CDR1 MNHNY and CDR2 SVGAGI (reference sequence). With 6 bases removed from V and 1 base from J, the gap between germline ends came to 4 bases. The CDR3 covers 11 residues. Here the CDR3 reads CASSHSYEQYF. The CDR3, as DNA: TGTGCCAGCAGCCATTCCTACGAGCAGTACTTC.

This chain uses TRBV7-6 with TRBJ2-5; maybe TRBD1 (5 bases). In germline, CDR1 is SGHVS, CDR2 FNYEAQ. The CDR3 length is 12 residues. Trimming pared 10 bases from V and 5 bases from J, leaving 14 bases between. This chain's CDR3 is CATRRAGETQYF. The CDR3 DNA sequence: TGTGCCACCCGCCGGGCAGGGGAGACCCAGTACTTC.

This clone was observed a few times. This chain joins TRBV19 and TRBJ2-6, with 9 bases aligning to TRBD1. CDR1 LNHDA and CDR2 SQIVND come from the germline V gene (reference sequence). The J segment lost 0 bases and the V segment lost 8 bases, leaving 8 bases of the junction unmatched. This CDR3 comprises 17 residues. This CDR3 reads CASETGGAYSGANVLTF. As DNA, the CDR3 is TGTGCCAGTGAAACAGGGGGCGCCTACTCTGGGGCCAACGTCCTGACTTTC.

The genes are TRBV6-6 and TRBJ1-1, with TRBD1 as a possible D gene (6 bases). Trimming pared 5 bases from V and 6 bases from J, leaving 7 bases between. This CDR3 has 11 residues. Germline CDR1 is MNHNY and CDR2 is SVGAGI (reference sequence). Here the CDR3 reads CASSGQSEAFF. In DNA, the CDR3 is TGTGCCAGCAGTGGACAGTCTGAAGCTTTCTTT.

This clone was picked up a small number of times. V is TRBV30 and J is TRBJ2-7, with 10 bases aligning to TRBD1. This CDR3 is built from 13 residues. Germline trimming cut 2 bases from V and 5 bases from J; bases unmatched to any gene: 3. In germline, CDR1 is GTSNPN, CDR2 SVGIG (reference sequence). The CDR3 is CAWSTGTGDEQYF. The CDR3 nucleotides are TGTGCCTGGAGTACGGGGACAGGGGACGAGCAGTACTTC. Drawing the rest from reference TRBV30 and TRBJ2-7, the complete variable domain is SQTIHQWPATLVQPVGSPLSLECTVEGTSNPNLYWYRQAAGRGLQLLFYSVGIGQISSEVPQNLSASRPQDRQFILSSKKLLLSDSGFYLCAWSTGTGDEQYFGPGTRLTVT.

This chain connects TRBV7-9 to TRBJ1-1, with D perhaps matching TRBD1 (5 bases). Germline assignment: CDR1 SEHNR and CDR2 FQNEAQ (reference sequence). Trimming took off 5 bases at V and 10 bases at J, with 26 bases between the two ends. The CDR3 is 16 residues long. The CDR3 nucleotides are TGTGCCAGCAGCACGCGGGACCACCTGCGCGAATTAGGAGCTTTCTTT. The encoded protein is CASSTRDHLRELGAFF.

The chain couples TRBV2 to TRBJ1-2; 9 nucleotides line up with TRBD1. Germline V gene data show CDR1 as SNHLY and CDR2 as FYNNEI. The CDR3 totals 14 residues. Trimming at V came to 10 bases and at J to 4 bases, leaving 10 bases not matched to a gene. The CDR3 spells CANQPGQGLYGYTF. The CDR3 bases are TGTGCCAACCAGCCGGGACAGGGTCTCTATGGCTACACCTTC.

The chain links TRBV4-1 to TRBJ2-5; D gene unclear. The CDR3 spans 14 residues. Germline CDR1 is MGHRA and CDR2 is YSYEKL. Deletions cut 2 bases from V and 2 bases from J, with 9 bases between. This CDR3 reads CASSQTWRQETQYF. Written as DNA, the CDR3 is TGCGCCAGCAGCCAAACTTGGCGTCAAGAGACCCAGTACTTC.

The V call is TRBV28, the J call TRBJ2-7, with TRBD1 as a possible D gene (5 bases). Trimming removed 4 bases from V and 0 bases from J, with 19 bases in between. This CDR3 is 17 amino acids long. Germline CDR1 is MDHEN and CDR2 is SYDVKM. CDR3 loop: CASSSFARGRDSYEQYF. For the CDR3, the DNA is TGTGCCAGCAGTTCCTTTGCCCGTGGCAGGGACTCCTACGAGCAGTACTTC. Complete variable domain (other parts from reference TRBV28 and TRBJ2-7): DVKVTQSSRYLVKRTGEKVFLECVQDMDHENMFWYRQDPGLGLRLIYFSYDVKMKEKGDIPEGYSVSREKKERFSLILESASTNQTSMYLCASSSFARGRDSYEQYFGPGTRLTVT.

The chain is built from TRBV28 and TRBJ1-1, with a possible D match to TRBD1 (5 bases). CDR1 is MDHEN, CDR2 SYDVKM, per germline. Trimming took off 8 bases at V and 6 bases at J, with 13 bases between the two ends. The CDR3 contains 12 residues. DNA for the CDR3: TGTGCCAGCCTATCCATGGGGCCTGAAGCTTTCTTT. This translates into CASLSMGPEAFF.

The rearrangement uses TRBV7-9 and TRBJ1-1; D is undetermined. The V end lost 1 base, the J end lost 7 bases, and 10 bases lay between the germline ends. This CDR3 is built from 13 residues. Per the germline V gene, CDR1 is SEHNR and CDR2 is FQNEAQ (reference sequence). This CDR3 reads CASSLGTYLEAFF. In nucleotides, the CDR3 is TGTGCCAGCAGCTTAGGGACTTACCTTGAAGCTTTCTTT.

The V and J genes are TRBV4-1 and TRBJ1-4; TRBD1 matches 10 bases. From germline, CDR1 is MGHRA and CDR2 YSYEKL. The J segment lost 7 bases and the V segment lost 1 base, leaving 12 bases of the junction unmatched. The CDR3 totals 18 residues. The CDR3 spells CASSQGSDRGRGSEKLFF. The CDR3 DNA reads TGCGCCAGCAGCCAAGGATCAGACAGGGGGCGGGGAAGTGAAAAACTGTTTTTT.

V and J are TRBV5-6 and TRBJ2-7; D remains ambiguous. Germline V CDR1 and CDR2: SGHDT, YYEEEE. V was pared by 1 base and J by 1 base, with 6 bases between. The CDR3 length is 13 residues. The CDR3 nucleotides are TGTGCCAGCAGCTTGACAGAGTCCTACGAGCAGTACTTC. Translation gives CASSLTESYEQYF.

The chain links TRBV11-2 to TRBJ2-3; 7 nucleotides agree with TRBD1. CDR3 size: 16 residues. Germline CDR1 reads SGHAT; CDR2 reads FQNNGV. J gave up 0 bases and V 4 bases, and 7 bases lay outside the gene matches. CDR3 protein: CASSSGTDTSTDTQYF. The CDR3 DNA is TGTGCCAGCAGCTCCGGGACAGATACTAGCACAGATACGCAGTATTTT.

The chain recombines TRBV27 with TRBJ2-5; 12 bases are a match to TRBD2. Trimming took 3 bases from V and 4 from J; bases not matched to a gene: 3. Looked up from germline, CDR1 is MNHEY and CDR2 is SMNVEV (reference sequence). The length of the CDR3 is 15 residues. The CDR3 DNA sequence: TGTGCCAGCAGTTTCGGGGGACTAGCGGGAGAGACCCAGTACTTC. Translated, it gives CASSFGGLAGETQYF.

This chain links TRBV4-3 with TRBJ2-2, with unresolved D. From germline, CDR1 is LGHNA and CDR2 YSLEER. The CDR3 contains 14 residues. V lost 1 base and J 2 bases, leaving 5 bases between the germline ends. CDR3: CASSQGTNTGELFF. In DNA, the CDR3 is TGCGCCAGCAGCCAAGGAACTAACACCGGGGAGCTGTTTTTT.

This CDR3 reads CASRATLSGNTIYF. CDR3 nucleotides: TGTGCCAGCAGAGCGACACTCTCTGGAAACACCATATATTTT. The chain has TRBV6-5 and TRBJ1-3, with D unresolved. The V gene lost 6 bases and the J gene lost 0 bases, with 9 bases spanning the gap. This CDR3 has 14 amino acids. Germline CDR1 and CDR2: MNHEY and SVGAGI.

There are a few counts of this clone. The chain recombines TRBV4-1 with TRBJ1-6; D ambiguous. The CDR3 consists of 15 residues. Germline values: CDR1 MGHRA, CDR2 YSYEKL. The germline V and J ends were trimmed by 0 bases and 3 bases, with 6 bases remaining between them. Here the CDR3 reads CASSQDVRYNSPLHF. Written as DNA, the CDR3 is TGCGCCAGCAGCCAAGATGTCCGCTATAATTCACCCCTCCACTTT.

The CDR3: CASSPTSGGTDTQYF. As DNA, the CDR3 is TGTGCCAGCAGCCCTACTAGCGGGGGCACAGATACGCAGTATTTT. The chain is built from TRBV7-6 and TRBJ2-3, with 10 bases fitting TRBD2. Trimming at V came to 5 bases and at J to 1 base, leaving 3 bases not matched to a gene. The germline V gene encodes CDR1 SGHVS and CDR2 FNYEAQ. The CDR3 has 15 residues.

The rearrangement uses TRBV9 and TRBJ2-2; a possible D gene is TRBD2 (6 bases). This CDR3 region has 15 residues. V shed 4 bases and J shed 4 bases, with 14 bases lying between them. Per germline, CDR1 SGDLS and CDR2 YYNGEE. The CDR3 DNA is TGTGCCAGCAGCCCTCGGAGGGCCGTCACCGGGGAGCTGTTTTTT. This encodes CASSPRRAVTGELFF.

The chain links TRBV9 to TRBJ1-2, with D possibly matching TRBD1 (6 bases). The CDR3 has 16 amino acids. Trimming cost V 0 bases and J 6 bases, with 18 bases left between them. Germline CDR1 SGDLS, CDR2 YYNGEE. CDR3 nucleotide sequence: TGTGCCAGCAGCGTAGGACAGGATTTCCCCATCGATGGCTACACCTTC. Translation: CASSVGQDFPIDGYTF.

The gene calls are TRBV5-1 and TRBJ2-5; D unclear. The CDR3 is 12 residues long. V lost 0 bases, J lost 5 bases, and 5 bases lay in between. Germline lookup yields CDR1 SGHRS and CDR2 YFSETQ. The CDR3 is CASSLVGETQYF. CDR3 nucleotide sequence: TGCGCCAGCAGCTTGGTCGGGGAGACCCAGTACTTC. Full variable domain (missing parts from reference TRBV5-1 and TRBJ2-5): KAGVTQTPRYLIKTRGQQVTLSCSPISGHRSVSWYQQTPGQGLQFLFEYFSETQRNKGNFPGRFSGRQFSNSRSEMNVSTLELGDSALYLCASSLVGETQYFGPGTRLLVL.

This clone was recorded a few times. The chain recombines TRBV4-2 with TRBJ1-1; D gene ambiguous. The germline gives CDR1 LGHNA, CDR2 YNFKEQ. The CDR3 is 13 amino acids. Trimming cost V 0 bases and J 4 bases, with 6 bases left between them. In nucleotides, the CDR3 is TGTGCCAGCAGCCAAGAAGGAGGCACTGAAGCTTTCTTT. The encoded protein is CASSQEGGTEAFF.

This clone has just one count. V and J are TRBV9 and TRBJ1-2; D remains unclear. Per the germline V gene, CDR1 is SGDLS and CDR2 is YYNGEE. The V gene lost 0 bases and the J gene lost 3 bases, with 15 bases spanning the gap. The CDR3 spans 16 residues. The CDR3 here is CASSVEGSADYYGYTF. CDR3 DNA: TGTGCCAGCAGCGTAGAGGGTTCGGCGGACTACTATGGCTACACCTTC. Drawing the rest from reference TRBV9 and TRBJ1-2, the complete variable domain is DSGVTQTPKHLITATGQRVTLRCSPRSGDLSVYWYQQSLDQGLQFLIQYYNGEERAKGNILERFSAQQFPDLHSELNLSSLELGDSALYFCASSVEGSADYYGYTFGSGTRLTVV.

This clone showed up just a few times. The chain combines TRBV9 with TRBJ1-1, with no clear D. This CDR3 comprises 12 residues. V lost 3 bases and J lost 9, with 12 bases in between. CDR1 and CDR2 from the germline V gene are SGDLS and YYNGEE. CDR3 in amino acids: CASSGDGSQAFF. In nucleotides, the CDR3 is TGTGCCAGCAGCGGGGATGGTAGCCAAGCTTTCTTT.

This rearrangement joins TRBV7-2 to TRBJ2-1; 8 bases fit TRBD2. Germline CDR1 is SGHTA and CDR2 is FQGNSA. The CDR3 runs to 15 residues. With V trimmed by 4 bases and J by 6 bases, 8 bases remained unmatched. The CDR3 DNA is TGTGCCAGCAGCTACTCAGCGGGAGCGGCCAATGAGCAGTTCTTC. Amino acids: CASSYSAGAANEQFF. Using reference TRBV7-2 and TRBJ2-1 for the parts outside the CDR3, the full variable domain is GAGVSQSPSNKVTEKGKDVELRCDPISGHTALYWYRQSLGQGLEFLIYFQGNSAPDKSGLPSDRFSAERTGGSVSTLTIQRTQQEDSAVYLCASSYSAGAANEQFFGPGTRLTVL.